The 5 T cell receptor beta chains given below trace back to one sample, sequenced in a study of blood T cell repertoires in COVID-19. Profiling relied on immunoSEQ multiplex PCR, and the TCRdb table lists in-frame clones only, not all of them. The sample comprises more than 250,000 clones, roughly 90% of which are singletons, and around 18% rests with the top ten. The sample was PBMCs or T cells enriched from blood (not recorded which). These TCRs come from a woman aged 25 to 39 who had recovered from COVID-19.

In nucleotides, the CDR3 is TGTGCCAGCAGTTTAGAGGCCCTAAGGGGCTACACCTTC. Protein: CASSLEALRGYTF. V is TRBV28 and J is TRBJ1-2, with unresolved D. The CDR3 loop spans 13 amino acids. The germline V gene has CDR1 MDHEN and CDR2 SYDVKM. Trimming took 2 bases from V and 8 from J, leaving 12 bases between them.

The chain is built from TRBV6-2 or TRBV6-3 and TRBJ2-2, with no clear D. The germline gives CDR1 MNHEY, CDR2 SVGEGT. This CDR3 region has 12 residues. Trimming shortened V by 4 bases and J by 3 bases, and 3 bases separated the two germline ends. The CDR3 sequence is CASSFDTGELFF. In nucleotides, the CDR3 is TGTGCCAGCAGTTTCGACACCGGGGAGCTGTTTTTT.

The chain couples TRBV27 to TRBJ2-1; 8 bases match TRBD2. This CDR3 region has 15 residues. Germline CDR1 MNHEY, CDR2 SMNVEV (reference sequence). The J segment lost 7 bases and the V segment lost 6 bases, leaving 11 bases of the junction unmatched. In nucleotides, the CDR3 is TGTGCCAGCAGACGTCCGGGACTAGTAGGGAATGAGCAGTTCTTC. It codes for CASRRPGLVGNEQFF.

The CDR3 nucleotides are TGTGCCAGCTACAGTGGAAATGAGCAGTTCTTC. Translating it yields CASYSGNEQFF. The chain links TRBV28 to TRBJ2-1, with D unclear. CDR1 is MDHEN, CDR2 SYDVKM, per germline. This CDR3 is 11 amino acids long. V was cut by 8 bases and J by 7 bases, with 9 bases left in between.

This sequence joins TRBV7-3 and TRBJ1-1; D remains ambiguous. The CDR3 has 14 residues. Trimming pared 3 bases from V and 0 bases from J, leaving 8 bases between. Germline V gives CDR1 SGHTA, CDR2 FQGTGA. The CDR3 DNA follows: TGTGCCAGCAGCTTTGGCGGAATGAACACTGAAGCTTTCTTT. It codes for CASSFGGMNTEAFF.